The clone carrying this TCR beta chain was seen a single time. Assay: immunoSEQ multiplex PCR; the TCRdb copy retains only in-frame clones and omits some. The sample consists of approximately 280,000 clones, roughly 87% of them appearing once. This sample is part of a study of blood T cell repertoires in COVID-19. V gave up 3 bases and J gave up 5 bases; unmatched junction bases: 5. Germline V gene lookup returns CDR1 LNHNV and CDR2 YYDKDF (reference sequence). The CDR3 loop spans 14 amino acids. Input material: peripheral blood. The chain joins TRBV15 to TRBJ2-5; 8 bases are a match to TRBD2. The receptor was derived from a man between 18 and 35 years old with active or convalescent COVID-19. The chain's CDR3 is CATSSGGAGETQYF. Written as DNA, the CDR3 is TGTGCCACCAGCAGCGGGGGGGCCGGGGAGACCCAGTACTTC.